Below are 3 T cell receptor beta chains sequenced from a single sample in a study of preoperative IRX-2 immunotherapy in early breast cancer. Data came from immunoSEQ multiplex PCR; TCRdb stores just in-frame clones and leaves some out. This sample yields some 19,000 clones, of which around four fifths are seen a single time; about 1.2% belongs to the top ten. The sample's treatment: preoperative locoregional IRX-2 cytokine immunotherapy. The sample consisted of lymph node tissue, taken after IRX-2 immunotherapy. Receptor source: a human donor with breast cancer.

Written as DNA, the CDR3 is TGTGCCAGCAGCTGGCTTCTCCGGGGTCCCTACAATGAGCAGTTCTTC. It codes for CASSWLLRGPYNEQFF. The V gene is TRBV11-3, the J gene TRBJ2-1; D might be TRBD2 (5 bases). CDR1 SGHNT and CDR2 YENEEA come from the germline V gene. The CDR3 has 16 residues. With 4 bases removed from V and 2 bases from J, the gap between germline ends came to 15 bases.

This chain links TRBV19 with TRBJ1-1; the match to TRBD1 covers 8 bases. Germline CDR1 is LNHDA and CDR2 is SQIVND (reference sequence). V lost 7 bases to trimming and J lost 11 bases; unmatched junction nucleotides: 9. The CDR3 runs to 12 residues. The CDR3 reads CASIGPDRVAFF. CDR3 coding DNA: TGTGCCAGTATCGGGCCGGACAGGGTCGCTTTCTTT.

This clone was detected only a few times. The V call is TRBV29-1, the J call TRBJ1-4; possible D gene TRBD1, 6 bases. The CDR3 has 12 residues. In germline, CDR1 is SQVTM, CDR2 ANQGSEA. Trimming removed 7 bases from V and 5 bases from J, with 11 bases in between. CDR3 amino acids: CSAGGGNEKLFF. The CDR3 DNA sequence: TGCAGCGCCGGAGGGGGAAATGAAAAACTGTTTTTT. Variable domain in full (rest from reference TRBV29-1 and TRBJ1-4): SAVISQKPSRDICQRGTSLTIQCQVDSQVTMMFWYRQQPGQSLTLIATANQGSEATYESGFVIDKFPISRPNLTFSTLTVSNMSPEDSSIYLCSAGGGNEKLFFGSGTQLSVL.